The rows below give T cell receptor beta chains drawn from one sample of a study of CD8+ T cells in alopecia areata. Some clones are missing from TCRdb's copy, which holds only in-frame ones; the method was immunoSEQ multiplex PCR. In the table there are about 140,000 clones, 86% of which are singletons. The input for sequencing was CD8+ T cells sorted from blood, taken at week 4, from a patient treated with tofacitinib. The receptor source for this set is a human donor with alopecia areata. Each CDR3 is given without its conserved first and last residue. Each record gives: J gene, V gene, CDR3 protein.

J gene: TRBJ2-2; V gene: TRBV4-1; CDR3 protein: ASSQGGGSTGELF
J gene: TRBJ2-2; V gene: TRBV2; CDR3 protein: ASSERIRDTGRGELF
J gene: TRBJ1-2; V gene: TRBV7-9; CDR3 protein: AKETAYGYT
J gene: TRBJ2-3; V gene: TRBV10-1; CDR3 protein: ASSEYGTDTQY
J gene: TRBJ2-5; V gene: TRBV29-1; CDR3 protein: SVEYGVETQY
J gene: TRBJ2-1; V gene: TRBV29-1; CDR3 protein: SVQGIEQF
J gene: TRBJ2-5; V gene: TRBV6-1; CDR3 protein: ASSEGTGEETQY
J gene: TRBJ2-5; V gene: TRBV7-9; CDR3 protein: ASSSLERETQY
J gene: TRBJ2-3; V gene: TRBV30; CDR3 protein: ASSPGTLNTDTQY
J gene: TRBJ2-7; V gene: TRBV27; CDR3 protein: ASSPGQAYEQY
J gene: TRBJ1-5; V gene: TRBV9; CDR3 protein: ASSEGTGLSSNQPQH
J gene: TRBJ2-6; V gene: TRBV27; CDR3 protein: ASSLFPGANVLT
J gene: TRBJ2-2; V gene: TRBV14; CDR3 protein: ASSDHRQGTGELF
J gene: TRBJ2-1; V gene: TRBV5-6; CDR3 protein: ASSLTNYNEQF
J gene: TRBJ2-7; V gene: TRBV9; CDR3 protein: ASSVGGSYEQY
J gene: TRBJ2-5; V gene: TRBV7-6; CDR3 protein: ASSRVASGGPQETQY
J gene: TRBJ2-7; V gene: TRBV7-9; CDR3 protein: ASSSGTSGREQY
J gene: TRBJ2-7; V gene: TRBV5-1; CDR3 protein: ASSGADRPYEQY
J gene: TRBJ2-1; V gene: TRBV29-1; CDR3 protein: SVDSGFAGLDNEQF
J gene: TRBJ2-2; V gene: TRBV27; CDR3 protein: ASSLDVTGELF
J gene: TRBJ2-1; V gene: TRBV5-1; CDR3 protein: ASIRGEGGLDEQF
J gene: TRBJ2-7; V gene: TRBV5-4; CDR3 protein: ASSPRGNDEQY
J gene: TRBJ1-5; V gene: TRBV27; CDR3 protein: ASSLAGEDQPQH
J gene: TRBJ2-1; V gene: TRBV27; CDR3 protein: ASSELAGGSYNEQF
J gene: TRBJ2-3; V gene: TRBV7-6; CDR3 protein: ASSLFGRDGGPDTQY
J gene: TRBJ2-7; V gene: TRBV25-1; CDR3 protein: ATSSGAYEQY
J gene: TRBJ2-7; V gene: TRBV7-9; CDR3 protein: ASEIEEIPYEQY
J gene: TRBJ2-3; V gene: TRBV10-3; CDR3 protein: AISEIRLAGWDTQY
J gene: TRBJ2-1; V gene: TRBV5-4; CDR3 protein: ASSSLPDEQF
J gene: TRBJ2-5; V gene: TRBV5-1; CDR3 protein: ASSLEWASGREQETQY
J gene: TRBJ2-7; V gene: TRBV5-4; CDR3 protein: ASSSAASYEQY
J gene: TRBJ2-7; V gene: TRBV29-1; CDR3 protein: SVANGSYEQY
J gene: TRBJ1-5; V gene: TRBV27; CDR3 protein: ASSWDRVSQPQH
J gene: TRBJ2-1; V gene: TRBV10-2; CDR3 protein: ASWGTSGSIGEQF
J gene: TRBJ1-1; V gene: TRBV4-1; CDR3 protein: ASREGRGENTEAF
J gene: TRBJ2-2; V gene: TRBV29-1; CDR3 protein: SVAPGDRTGELF
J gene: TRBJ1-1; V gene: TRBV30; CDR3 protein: AWSVLGTNTEAF
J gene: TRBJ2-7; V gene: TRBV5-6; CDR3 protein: ASSFGSGQY
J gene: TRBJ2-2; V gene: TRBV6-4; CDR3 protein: ASSVQGTGELF
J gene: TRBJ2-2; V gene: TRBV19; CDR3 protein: ASSISGGNTGELF
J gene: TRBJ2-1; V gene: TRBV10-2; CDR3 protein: ASQQGNEQF
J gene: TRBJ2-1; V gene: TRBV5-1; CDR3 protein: ASSATPSGSINEQF
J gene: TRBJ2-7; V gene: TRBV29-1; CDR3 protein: SVEGVGHPYEQY
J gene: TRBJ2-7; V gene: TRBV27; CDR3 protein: ASSRGTYYEQY